One and the same sample provided the 9 T cell receptor beta chains below, sequenced in a study of pediatric ulcerative colitis. TCRdb keeps only in-frame clones here, not all; method: immunoSEQ multiplex PCR. The profile shows 9,000 to 10,000 clones, approximately 89% of them singletons. Material for sequencing was blood. These receptors all stem from a girl aged 5 to 17 with moderate ulcerative colitis.

This clone has only one observation. V is TRBV11-2 and J is TRBJ2-3; 10 bases align to TRBD2. V lost 8 bases to trimming and J lost 6 bases; unmatched junction nucleotides: 11. The CDR3 sequence is 15 residues long. The germline gives CDR1 SGHAT, CDR2 FQNNGV. CDR3 sequence reads: CASALPLAGVDTQYF. The CDR3 bases are TGTGCCAGCGCCCTCCCCCTAGCGGGGGTGGATACGCAGTATTTT.

The J gene is TRBJ1-1, the V gene TRBV15; D not certain. The CDR3 runs to 13 residues. The germline V gene encodes CDR1 LNHNV and CDR2 YYDKDF (reference sequence). The V end was cut by 1 base, the J end by 4 bases, with 7 bases between. CDR3 residues: CATSRVPGTEAFF. The CDR3 DNA reads as TGTGCCACCAGCAGAGTCCCTGGCACTGAAGCTTTCTTT.

The chain joins TRBV5-1 to TRBJ2-3, with 13 bases identical to TRBD2. The length of the CDR3 is 15 residues. Germline values: CDR1 SGHRS, CDR2 YFSETQ. With V trimmed by 4 bases and J by 6 bases, 5 bases remained unmatched. Written as DNA, the CDR3 is TGCGCCAGCAGCCCCCGGACTAGCGGGAGTGATACGCAGTATTTT. The encoded protein is CASSPRTSGSDTQYF. The full variable domain, in which reference TRBV5-1 and TRBJ2-3 provide the parts outside the CDR3, is KAGVTQTPRYLIKTRGQQVTLSCSPISGHRSVSWYQQTPGQGLQFLFEYFSETQRNKGNFPGRFSGRQFSNSRSEMNVSTLELGDSALYLCASSPRTSGSDTQYFGPGTRLTVL.

This chain connects TRBV7-3 to TRBJ1-1; D might be TRBD1 (6 bases). The CDR3 is 13 amino acids. Germline CDR1 and CDR2: SGHTA and FQGTGA. V gave up 5 bases and J gave up 1 base, with 8 bases separating them. The CDR3 nucleotides are TGTGCCAGCAGCGCGACAGGGAACACTGAAGCTTTCTTT. This encodes CASSATGNTEAFF.

The gene calls are TRBV10-3 and TRBJ1-1; D is possibly TRBD1 (6 bases). The V end lost 0 bases, the J end lost 1 base, and 12 bases lay between the germline ends. Germline assignment: CDR1 ENHRY and CDR2 SYGVKD. The CDR3 consists of 16 residues. In nucleotides, the CDR3 is TGTGCCATCAGTGAGTCGAACTGGGGACAGAACACTGAAGCTTTCTTT. Translated: CAISESNWGQNTEAFF.

The CDR3 bases are TGTGCCAGCAGTTCCCGAACTGGAAACACCATATATTTT. The encoded protein is CASSSRTGNTIYF. The chain joins TRBV7-8 to TRBJ1-3, with D unclear. Germline V lookup: CDR1 SGHVS, CDR2 FQNEAQ. This CDR3 is built from 13 residues. V lost 6 bases to trimming and J lost 2 bases, with 8 bases between them.

V is TRBV4-1 and J is TRBJ1-6, with 7 bases matching TRBD1. CDR3 length: 18 residues. V lost 6 bases to trimming and J lost 0 bases; unmatched junction nucleotides: 11. CDR1 is MGHRA and CDR2 is YSYEKL in the germline V gene. The CDR3 region is CASSPGWTGDSYNSPLHF. Here the CDR3 DNA reads TGCGCCAGCAGTCCAGGCTGGACAGGCGACTCCTATAATTCACCCCTCCACTTT.

This chain links TRBV28 with TRBJ2-5, with D unclear. CDR3 size: 14 residues. Deletions cut 1 base from V and 1 base from J, with 7 bases between. Germline V gene sequence: CDR1 MDHEN, CDR2 SYDVKM. The CDR3 region has the DNA TGTGCCAGCAGTTTATTTGACACCCAAGAGACCCAGTACTTC. It encodes CASSLFDTQETQYF.

This clone was picked up one time. V gene TRBV7-2 combines with J gene TRBJ2-3, with 8 bases identical to TRBD2. Germline V lookup: CDR1 SGHTA, CDR2 FQGNSA. This CDR3 has 14 amino acids. V gave up 3 bases and J gave up 6 bases; unmatched junction bases: 5. The CDR3 DNA reads TGTGCCAGCAGCTTGAGCGGGAGTGTGGATACGCAGTATTTT. The encoded protein is CASSLSGSVDTQYF.